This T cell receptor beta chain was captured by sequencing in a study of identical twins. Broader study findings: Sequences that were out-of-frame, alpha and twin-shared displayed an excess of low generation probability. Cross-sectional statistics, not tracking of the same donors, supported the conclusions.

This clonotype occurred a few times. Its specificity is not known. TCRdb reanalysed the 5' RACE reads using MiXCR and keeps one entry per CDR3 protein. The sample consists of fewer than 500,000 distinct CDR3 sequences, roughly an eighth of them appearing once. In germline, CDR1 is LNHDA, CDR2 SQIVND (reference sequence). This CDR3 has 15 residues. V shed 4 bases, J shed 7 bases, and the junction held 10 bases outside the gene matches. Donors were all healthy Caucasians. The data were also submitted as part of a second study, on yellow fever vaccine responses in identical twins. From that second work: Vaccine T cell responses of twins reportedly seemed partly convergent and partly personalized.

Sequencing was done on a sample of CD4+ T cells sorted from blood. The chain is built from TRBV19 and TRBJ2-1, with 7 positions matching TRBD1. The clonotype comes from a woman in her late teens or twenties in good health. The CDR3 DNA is TGTGCCAGTAGTAGAGAGGGGGCCGGGGTTAATGAGCAGTTCTTC. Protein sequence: CASSREGAGVNEQFF.